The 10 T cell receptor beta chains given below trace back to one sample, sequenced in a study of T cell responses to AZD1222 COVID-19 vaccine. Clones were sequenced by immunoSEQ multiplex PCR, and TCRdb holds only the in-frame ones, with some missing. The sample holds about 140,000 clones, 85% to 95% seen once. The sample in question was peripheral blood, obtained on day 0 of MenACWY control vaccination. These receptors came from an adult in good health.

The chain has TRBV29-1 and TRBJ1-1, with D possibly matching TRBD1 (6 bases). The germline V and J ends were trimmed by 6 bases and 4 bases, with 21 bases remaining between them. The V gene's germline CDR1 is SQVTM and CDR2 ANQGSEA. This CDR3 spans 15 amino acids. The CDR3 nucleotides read TGCAGCGTACAGACAGGCCCTAGGGCGGGCACTGAAGCTTTCTTT. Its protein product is CSVQTGPRAGTEAFF.

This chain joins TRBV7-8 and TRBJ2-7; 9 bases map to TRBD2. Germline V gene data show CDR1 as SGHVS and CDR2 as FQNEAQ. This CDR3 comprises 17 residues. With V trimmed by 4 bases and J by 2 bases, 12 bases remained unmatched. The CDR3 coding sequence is TGTGCCAGCAGCTCCGGAGGGTCTAGCGGGGCCACCTACGAGCAGTACTTC. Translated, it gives CASSSGGSSGATYEQYF.

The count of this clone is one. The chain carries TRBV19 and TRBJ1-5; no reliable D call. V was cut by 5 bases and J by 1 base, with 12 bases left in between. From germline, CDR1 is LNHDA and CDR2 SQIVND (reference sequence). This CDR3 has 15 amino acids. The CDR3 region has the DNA TGTGCCAGTAGTTACACACGGATGAGCAATCAGCCCCAGCATTTT. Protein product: CASSYTRMSNQPQHF.

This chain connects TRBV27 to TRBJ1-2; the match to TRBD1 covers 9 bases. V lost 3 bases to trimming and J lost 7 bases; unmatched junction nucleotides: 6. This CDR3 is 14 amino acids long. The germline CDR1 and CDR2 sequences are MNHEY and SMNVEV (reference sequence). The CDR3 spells CASSFVGQGFGYTF. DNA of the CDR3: TGTGCCAGCAGTTTCGTGGGACAGGGCTTTGGCTACACCTTC.

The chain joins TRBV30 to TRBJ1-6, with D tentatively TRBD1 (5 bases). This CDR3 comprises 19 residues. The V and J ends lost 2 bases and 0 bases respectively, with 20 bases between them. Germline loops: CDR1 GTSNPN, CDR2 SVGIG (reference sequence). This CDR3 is CAWSRGPGGGRSYNSPLHF. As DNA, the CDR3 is TGTGCCTGGAGTCGAGGACCGGGGGGAGGACGCTCCTATAATTCACCCCTCCACTTT.

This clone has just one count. The CDR3 DNA sequence: TGTGCCAGCAGCCCATCCAGGGCAGGGACTGAAGCTTTCTTT. This translates into CASSPSRAGTEAFF. This rearrangement joins TRBV11-1 to TRBJ1-1, with D perhaps TRBD1 (5 bases). Germline V gives CDR1 SGHAT, CDR2 FQDESV (reference sequence). This CDR3 contains 14 residues. Trimming pared 5 bases from V and 5 bases from J, leaving 15 bases between.

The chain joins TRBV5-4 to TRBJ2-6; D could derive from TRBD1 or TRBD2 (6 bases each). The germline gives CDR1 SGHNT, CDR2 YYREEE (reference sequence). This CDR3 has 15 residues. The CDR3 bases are TGTGCGATACGTGGAGGGGGCTCTGGGGCCAACGTCCTGACTTTC. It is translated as CAIRGGGSGANVLTF.

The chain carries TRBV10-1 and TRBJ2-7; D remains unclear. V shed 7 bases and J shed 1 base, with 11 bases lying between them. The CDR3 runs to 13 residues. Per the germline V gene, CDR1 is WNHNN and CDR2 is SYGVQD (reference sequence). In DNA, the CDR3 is TGCGCCAGCAATAGGACGCTTTCCTACGAGCAGTACTTC. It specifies CASNRTLSYEQYF.

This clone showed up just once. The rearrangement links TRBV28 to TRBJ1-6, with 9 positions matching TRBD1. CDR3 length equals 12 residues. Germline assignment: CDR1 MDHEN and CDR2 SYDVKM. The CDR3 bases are TGTGCAACGGGACAGGGAAATTCACCCCTCCACTTT. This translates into CATGQGNSPLHF.

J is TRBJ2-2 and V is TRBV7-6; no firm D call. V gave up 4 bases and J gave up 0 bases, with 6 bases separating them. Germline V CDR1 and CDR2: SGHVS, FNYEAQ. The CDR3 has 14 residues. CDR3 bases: TGTGCCAGCAGCTCCCTACCGAACACCGGGGAGCTGTTTTTT. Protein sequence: CASSSLPNTGELFF.